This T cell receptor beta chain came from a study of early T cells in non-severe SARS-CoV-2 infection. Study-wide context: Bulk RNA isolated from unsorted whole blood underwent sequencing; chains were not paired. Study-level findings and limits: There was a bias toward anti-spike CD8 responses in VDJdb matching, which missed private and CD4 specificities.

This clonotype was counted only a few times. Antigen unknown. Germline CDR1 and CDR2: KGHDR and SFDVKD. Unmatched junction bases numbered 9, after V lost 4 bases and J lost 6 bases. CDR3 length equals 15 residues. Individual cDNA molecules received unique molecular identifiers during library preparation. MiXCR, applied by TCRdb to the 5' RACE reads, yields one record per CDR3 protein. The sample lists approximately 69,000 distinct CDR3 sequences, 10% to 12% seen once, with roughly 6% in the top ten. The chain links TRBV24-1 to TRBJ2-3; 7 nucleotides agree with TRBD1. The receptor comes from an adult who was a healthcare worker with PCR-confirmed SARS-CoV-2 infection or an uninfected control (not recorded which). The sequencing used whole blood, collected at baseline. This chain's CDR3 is CATSDTTGPADTQYF. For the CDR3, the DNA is TGTGCCACCAGTGACACGACAGGGCCCGCCGATACGCAGTATTTT.